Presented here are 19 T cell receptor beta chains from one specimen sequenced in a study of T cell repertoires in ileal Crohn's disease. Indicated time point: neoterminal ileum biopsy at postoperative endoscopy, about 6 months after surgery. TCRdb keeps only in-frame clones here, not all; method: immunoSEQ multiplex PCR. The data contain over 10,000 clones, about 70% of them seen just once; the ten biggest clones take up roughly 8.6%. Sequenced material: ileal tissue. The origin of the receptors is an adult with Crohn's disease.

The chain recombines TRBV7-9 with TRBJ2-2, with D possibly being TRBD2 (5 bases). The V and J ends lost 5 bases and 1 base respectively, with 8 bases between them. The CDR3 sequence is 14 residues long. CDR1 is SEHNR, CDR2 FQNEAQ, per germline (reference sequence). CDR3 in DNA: TGTGCCAGCAGCGACGGAGGGAACACCGGGGAGCTGTTTTTT. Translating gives CASSDGGNTGELFF.

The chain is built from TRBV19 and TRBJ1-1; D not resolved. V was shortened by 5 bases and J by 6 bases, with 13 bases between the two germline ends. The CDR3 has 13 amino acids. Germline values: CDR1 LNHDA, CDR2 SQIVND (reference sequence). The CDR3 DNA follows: TGTGCCAGTAGTGACCCCTGGAGGTCTGAAGCTTTCTTT. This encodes CASSDPWRSEAFF.

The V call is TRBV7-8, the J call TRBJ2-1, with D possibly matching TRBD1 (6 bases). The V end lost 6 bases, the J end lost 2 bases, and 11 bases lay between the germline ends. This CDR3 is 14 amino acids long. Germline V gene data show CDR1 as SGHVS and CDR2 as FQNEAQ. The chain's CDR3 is CASRGGTTYNEQFF. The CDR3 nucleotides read TGTGCCAGCAGAGGGGGAACAACCTACAATGAGCAGTTCTTC.

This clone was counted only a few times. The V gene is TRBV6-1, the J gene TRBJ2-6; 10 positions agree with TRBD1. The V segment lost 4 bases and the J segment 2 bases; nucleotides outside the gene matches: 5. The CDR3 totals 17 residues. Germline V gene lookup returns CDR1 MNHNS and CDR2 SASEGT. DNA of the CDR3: TGTGCCAGCAGTGCTCCGGGACAGGGGCCTGGGGCCAACGTCCTGACTTTC. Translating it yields CASSAPGQGPGANVLTF.

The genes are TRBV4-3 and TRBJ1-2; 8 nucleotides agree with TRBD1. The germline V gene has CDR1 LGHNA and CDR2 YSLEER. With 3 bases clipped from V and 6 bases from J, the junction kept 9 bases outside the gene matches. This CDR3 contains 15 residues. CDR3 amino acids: CASSQTDRARNGYTF. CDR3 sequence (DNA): TGCGCCAGCAGCCAGACGGACAGGGCGCGGAATGGCTACACCTTC.

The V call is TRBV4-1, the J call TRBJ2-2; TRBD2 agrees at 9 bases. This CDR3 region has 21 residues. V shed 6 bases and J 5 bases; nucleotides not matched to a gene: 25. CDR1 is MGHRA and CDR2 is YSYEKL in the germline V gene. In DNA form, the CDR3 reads TGCGCCAGCAGTAATTTACGGGCCCCCGGGACTAGCACAGCCGTAACCGGGGAGCTGTTTTTT. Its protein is CASSNLRAPGTSTAVTGELFF.

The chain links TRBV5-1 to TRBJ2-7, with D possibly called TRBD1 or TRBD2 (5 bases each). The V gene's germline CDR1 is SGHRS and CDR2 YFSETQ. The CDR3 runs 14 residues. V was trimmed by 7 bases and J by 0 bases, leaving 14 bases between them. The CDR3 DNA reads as TGCGCCAGCGCATCCGGGACGGTCTCCTACGAGCAGTACTTC. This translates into CASASGTVSYEQYF.

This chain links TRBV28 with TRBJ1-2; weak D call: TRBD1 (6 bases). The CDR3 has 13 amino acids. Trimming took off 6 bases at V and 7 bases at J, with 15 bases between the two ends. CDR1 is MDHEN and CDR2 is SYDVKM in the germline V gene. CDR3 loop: CASSTGQNSGYTF. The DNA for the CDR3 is TGTGCCAGCAGCACTGGACAGAATAGTGGCTACACCTTC.

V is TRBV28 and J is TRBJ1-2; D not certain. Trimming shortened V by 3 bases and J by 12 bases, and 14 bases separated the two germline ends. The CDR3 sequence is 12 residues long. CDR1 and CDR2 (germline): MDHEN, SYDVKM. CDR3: CASSFSSKPNTF. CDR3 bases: TGTGCCAGCAGTTTCTCCAGTAAGCCTAACACCTTC.

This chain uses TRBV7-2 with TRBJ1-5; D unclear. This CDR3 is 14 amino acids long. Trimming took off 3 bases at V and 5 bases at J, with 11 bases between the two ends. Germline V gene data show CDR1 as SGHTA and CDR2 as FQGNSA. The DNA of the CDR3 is TGTGCCAGCAGCTTGACGGGAACCGATCAGCCCCAGCATTTT. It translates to CASSLTGTDQPQHF.

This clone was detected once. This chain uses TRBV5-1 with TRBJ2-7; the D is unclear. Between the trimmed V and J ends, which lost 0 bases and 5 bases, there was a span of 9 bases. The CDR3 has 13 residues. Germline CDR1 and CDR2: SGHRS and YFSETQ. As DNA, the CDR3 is TGCGCCAGCAGCTTGGAACCTTTGCACGAGCAGTACTTC. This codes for CASSLEPLHEQYF.

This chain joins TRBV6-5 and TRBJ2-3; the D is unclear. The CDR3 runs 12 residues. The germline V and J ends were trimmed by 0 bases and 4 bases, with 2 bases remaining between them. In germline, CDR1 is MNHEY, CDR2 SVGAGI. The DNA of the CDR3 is TGTGCCAGCAGTTACTCATCAGATACGCAGTATTTT. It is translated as CASSYSSDTQYF.

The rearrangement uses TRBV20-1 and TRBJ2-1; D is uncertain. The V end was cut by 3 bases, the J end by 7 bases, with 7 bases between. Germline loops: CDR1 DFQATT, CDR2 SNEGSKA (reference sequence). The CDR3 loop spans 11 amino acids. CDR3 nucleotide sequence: TGCAGTGCTAGCTATTGGAATGAGCAGTTCTTC. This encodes CSASYWNEQFF.

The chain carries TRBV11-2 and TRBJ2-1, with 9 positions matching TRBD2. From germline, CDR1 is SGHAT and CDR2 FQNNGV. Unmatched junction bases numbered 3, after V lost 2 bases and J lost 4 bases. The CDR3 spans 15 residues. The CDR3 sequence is CASSLLAGAYNEQFF. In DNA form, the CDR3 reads TGTGCCAGCAGCTTATTAGCGGGGGCGTACAATGAGCAGTTCTTC.

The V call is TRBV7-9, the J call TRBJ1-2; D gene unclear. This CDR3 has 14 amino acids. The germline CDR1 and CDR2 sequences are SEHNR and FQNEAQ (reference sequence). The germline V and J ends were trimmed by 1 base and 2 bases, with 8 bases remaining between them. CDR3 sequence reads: CASSLVSKNYGYTF. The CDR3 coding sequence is TGTGCCAGCAGCTTAGTATCAAAGAACTATGGCTACACCTTC. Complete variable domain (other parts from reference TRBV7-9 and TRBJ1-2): DTGVSQNPRHKITKRGQNVTFRCDPISEHNRLYWYRQTLGQGPEFLTYFQNEAQLEKSRLLSDRFSAERPKGSFSTLEIQRTEQGDSAMYLCASSLVSKNYGYTFGSGTRLTVV.

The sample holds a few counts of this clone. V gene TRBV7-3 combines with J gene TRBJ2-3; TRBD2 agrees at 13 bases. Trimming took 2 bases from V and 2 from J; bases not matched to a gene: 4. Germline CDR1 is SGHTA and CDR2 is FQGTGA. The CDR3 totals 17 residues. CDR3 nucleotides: TGTGCCAGCAGCTTATCGGGGACTAGCGGGAACACAGATACGCAGTATTTT. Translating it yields CASSLSGTSGNTDTQYF.

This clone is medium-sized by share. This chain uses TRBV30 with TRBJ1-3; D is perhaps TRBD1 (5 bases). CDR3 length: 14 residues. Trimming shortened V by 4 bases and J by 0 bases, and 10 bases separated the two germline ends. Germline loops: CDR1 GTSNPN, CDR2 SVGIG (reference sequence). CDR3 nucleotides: TGTGCCTGGAACAAGGGGAACTCTGGAAACACCATATATTTT. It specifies CAWNKGNSGNTIYF.

CDR3 sequence (DNA): TGTGCCAGCAGCTTAAGGGGCAGGGGGTCTGATGAAGCTTTCTTT. Protein: CASSLRGRGSDEAFF. The chain carries TRBV7-3 and TRBJ1-1; 7 nucleotides line up with TRBD1. This CDR3 comprises 15 residues. The junction had 9 bases not matched to a gene; V was cut back by 1 base and J by 7 bases. CDR1 is SGHTA and CDR2 is FQGTGA in the germline V gene.

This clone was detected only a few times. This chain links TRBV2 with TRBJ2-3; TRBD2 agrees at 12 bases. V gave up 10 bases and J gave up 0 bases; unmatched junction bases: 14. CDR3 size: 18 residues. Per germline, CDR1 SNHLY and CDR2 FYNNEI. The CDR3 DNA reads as TGTGCCACCAGGGACGCACTAGCGGGGGGCCCTAGCACAGATACGCAGTATTTT. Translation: CATRDALAGGPSTDTQYF.